The present T cell receptor (beta chain) was sequenced within a study of CD8+ T cells in alopecia areata. Whole-study context: Grafted skin came from C3H/HeJ donors with spontaneous alopecia (about 6-12 months old) and was placed on approximately 7-10-week-old female C3H/HeJ mice.

As regards this clone: Its antigen is unidentified. Gene names denote mouse genes. The CDR3 end lies 4 residues beyond the end of the read and is filled in from the germline J gene.

CDR3 length equals 16 residues. CDR1 and CDR2 from the germline V gene are MNHDT and YYDKIL. V gave up 3 bases and J gave up 0 bases; unmatched junction bases: 3. Extracted from the samples, RNA was reverse transcribed into cDNA to serve as the sequencing template. The repertoire was sequenced with immunoSEQ multiplex PCR; TCRdb's copy has only in-frame clones and lacks some. This sample has under 350,000 clones, each found more than once. Whole-study findings and limits: In lesional scalp, particularly from alopecia totalis/universalis, clonality was higher than in normal scalp.

Scientists pooled cutaneous lymph node cells and sorted them on CD4, CD8alpha, NKG2D, NKG2ACE and other markers. The chain combines TRBV17 with TRBJ2-1; TRBD1 aligns across 9 bases. This clonotype was sampled from a C3H/HeJ mouse with alopecia areata. Strain MHC haplotype: H2-k. Sequencing input: CD4+ T cells sorted from a lymph node. The sequenced CDR3 bases are TGTGCTAGCAGTAGTACAGGGGGCCCTAACTATGCT. It codes for CASSSTGGPNYA. The whole CDR3 region reads CASSSTGGPNYAEQFF. The variable domain in full, completed from reference TRBV17 and TRBJ2-1, reads DTTVKQNPRYKLARVGKPVNLICSQTMNHDTMYWYQKKPNQAPKLLLFYYDKILNREADTFEKFQSSRPNNSFCSLYIGSAGLEYSAMYLCASSSTGGPNYAEQFFGPGTRLTVL.